This T cell receptor beta chain appears in the sequencing data of a study of patients and donors after allogeneic stem cell transplantation. Trimming left V 5 bases short and J 4 bases short, with 11 bases between. The CDR3 totals 13 residues. Germline assignment: CDR1 SGHTA and CDR2 FQGNSA. TCRdb re-called the RT-PCR reads through MiXCR, storing one row per CDR3 protein. The sample includes approximately 200,000 distinct CDR3 sequences, about 37% seen only once; the top ten take about 9.9%. The sequencing sample was made of blood, either unsorted or a sorted T cell fraction (not recorded which). The clonotype originates from a human donor who was either an allogeneic HSCT recipient or a stem cell or donor lymphocyte infusion donor (not recorded which). It is not recorded whose cells these are; they may come from a transplant donor. The chain has TRBV7-2 and TRBJ1-1; D is uncertain. Here the CDR3 DNA reads TGTGCCAGCAGCACCCGATTAAGCACTGAAGCTTTCTTT. Amino acid sequence: CASSTRLSTEAFF.